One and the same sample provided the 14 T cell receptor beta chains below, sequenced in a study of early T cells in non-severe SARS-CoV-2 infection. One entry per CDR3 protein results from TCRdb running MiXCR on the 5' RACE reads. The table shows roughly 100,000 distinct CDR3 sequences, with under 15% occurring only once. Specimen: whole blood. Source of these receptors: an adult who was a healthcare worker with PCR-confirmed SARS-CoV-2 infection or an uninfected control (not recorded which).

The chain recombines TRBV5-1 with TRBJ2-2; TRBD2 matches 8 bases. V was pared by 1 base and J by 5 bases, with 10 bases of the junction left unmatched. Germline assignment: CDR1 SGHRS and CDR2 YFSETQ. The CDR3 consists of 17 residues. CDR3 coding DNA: TGCGCCAGCAGCTTGTTCCCTAGTCAGCGGGAGACCGGGGAGCTGTTTTTT. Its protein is CASSLFPSQRETGELFF.

CDR3 sequence reads: CAITAGRNQPQHF. The CDR3, as DNA: TGTGCCATCACGGCAGGACGAAATCAGCCCCAGCATTTT. The rearrangement links TRBV10-3 to TRBJ1-5, with D unclear. Germline values: CDR1 ENHRY, CDR2 SYGVKD. This CDR3 has 13 amino acids. Trimming removed 7 bases at V and 4 bases at J, with 11 bases between.

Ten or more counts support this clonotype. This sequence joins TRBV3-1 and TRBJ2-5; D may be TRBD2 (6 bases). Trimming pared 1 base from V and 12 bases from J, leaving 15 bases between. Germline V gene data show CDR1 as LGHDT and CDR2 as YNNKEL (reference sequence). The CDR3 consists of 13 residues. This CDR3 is CASSQAQSGPEYF. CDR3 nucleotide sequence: TGTGCCAGCAGCCAAGCCCAGAGCGGGCCGGAGTACTTC.

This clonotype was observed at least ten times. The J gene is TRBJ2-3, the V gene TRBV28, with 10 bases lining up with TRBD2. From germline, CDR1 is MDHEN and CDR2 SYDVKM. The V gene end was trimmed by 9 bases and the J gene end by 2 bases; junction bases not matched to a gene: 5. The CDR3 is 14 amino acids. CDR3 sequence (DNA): TGTGCCAGTATGCTAGCGGGAGACACAGATACGCAGTATTTT. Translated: CASMLAGDTDTQYF.

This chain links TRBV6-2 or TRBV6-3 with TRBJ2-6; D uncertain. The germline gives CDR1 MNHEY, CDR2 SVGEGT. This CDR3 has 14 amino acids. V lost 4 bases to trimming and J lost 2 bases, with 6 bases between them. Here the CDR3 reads CASSLVTGANVLTF. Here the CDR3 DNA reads TGTGCCAGCAGTTTAGTGACTGGGGCCAACGTCCTGACTTTC.

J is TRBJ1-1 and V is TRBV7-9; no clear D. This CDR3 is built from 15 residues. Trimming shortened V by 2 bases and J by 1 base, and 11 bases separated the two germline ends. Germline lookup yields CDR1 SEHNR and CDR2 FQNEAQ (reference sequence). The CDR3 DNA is TGTGCCAGCAGCTTACCCGCCAGCACGAACACTGAAGCTTTCTTT. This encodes CASSLPASTNTEAFF.

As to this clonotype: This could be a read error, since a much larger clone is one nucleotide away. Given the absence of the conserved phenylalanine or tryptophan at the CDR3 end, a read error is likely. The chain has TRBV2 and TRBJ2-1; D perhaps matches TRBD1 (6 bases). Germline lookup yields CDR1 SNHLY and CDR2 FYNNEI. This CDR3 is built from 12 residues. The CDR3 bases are TGTGCAGCAAGGGGGAGCGCCTATGAGCAGTTCTCC. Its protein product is CAARGSAYEQFS.

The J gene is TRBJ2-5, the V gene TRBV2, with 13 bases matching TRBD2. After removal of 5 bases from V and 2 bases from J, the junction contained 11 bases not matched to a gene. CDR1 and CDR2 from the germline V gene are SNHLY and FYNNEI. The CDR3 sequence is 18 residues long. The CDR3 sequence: CASSLGTSGNRGQETQYF. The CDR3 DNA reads TGTGCCAGCAGTCTAGGGACTAGCGGGAATCGGGGGCAAGAGACCCAGTACTTC.

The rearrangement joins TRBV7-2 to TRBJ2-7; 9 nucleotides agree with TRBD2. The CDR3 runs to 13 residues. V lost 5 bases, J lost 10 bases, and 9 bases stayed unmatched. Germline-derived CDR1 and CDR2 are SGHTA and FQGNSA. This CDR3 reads CASSPAMTSGQYF. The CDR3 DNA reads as TGTGCCAGCAGCCCGGCGATGACTAGCGGTCAGTACTTC. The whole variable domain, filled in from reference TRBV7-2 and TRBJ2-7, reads GAGVSQSPSNKVTEKGKDVELRCDPISGHTALYWYRQSLGQGLEFLIYFQGNSAPDKSGLPSDRFSAERTGGSVSTLTIQRTQQEDSAVYLCASSPAMTSGQYFGPGTRLTVT.

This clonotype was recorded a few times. The CDR3 nucleotides are TGCGCCAGCAGCTTCGGGGACAACACCGGGGAGCTGTTTTTT. This gives the protein CASSFGDNTGELFF. The rearrangement links TRBV5-1 to TRBJ2-2; D may correspond to TRBD1 or TRBD2 (5 bases each). Germline lookup yields CDR1 SGHRS and CDR2 YFSETQ. V was cut by 2 bases and J by 2 bases, with 7 bases left in between. The CDR3 runs to 14 residues.

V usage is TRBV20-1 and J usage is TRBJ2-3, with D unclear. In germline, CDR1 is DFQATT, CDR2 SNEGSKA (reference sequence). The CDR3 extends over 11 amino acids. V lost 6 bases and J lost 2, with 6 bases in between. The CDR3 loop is CSAQYTDTQYF. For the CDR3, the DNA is TGCAGTGCCCAATACACAGATACGCAGTATTTT.

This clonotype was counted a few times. CDR3: CASSLEYRGDTEAFF. For the CDR3, the DNA is TGTGCCAGCAGCTTAGAATACAGGGGGGACACTGAAGCTTTCTTT. J is TRBJ1-1 and V is TRBV11-3; 8 positions agree with TRBD1. Germline V gene data show CDR1 as SGHNT and CDR2 as YENEEA. The CDR3 is 15 residues long. V was clipped by 0 bases and J by 3 bases; unmatched bases: 3.

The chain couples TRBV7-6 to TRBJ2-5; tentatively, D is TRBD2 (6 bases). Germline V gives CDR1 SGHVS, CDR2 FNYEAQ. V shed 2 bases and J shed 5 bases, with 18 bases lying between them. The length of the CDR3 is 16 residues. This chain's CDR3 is CASSLRAGGERETQYF. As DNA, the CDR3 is TGTGCCAGCAGCTTAAGAGCCGGAGGGGAGCGGGAGACCCAGTACTTC.

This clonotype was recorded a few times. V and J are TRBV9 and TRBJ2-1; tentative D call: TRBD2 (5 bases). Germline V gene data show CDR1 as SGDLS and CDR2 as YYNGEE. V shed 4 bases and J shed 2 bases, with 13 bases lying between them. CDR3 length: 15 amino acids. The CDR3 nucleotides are TGTGCCAGCAGCCGCGGTGGGGAGCCCTACAATGAGCAGTTCTTC. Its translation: CASSRGGEPYNEQFF. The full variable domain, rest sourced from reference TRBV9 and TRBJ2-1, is DSGVTQTPKHLITATGQRVTLRCSPRSGDLSVYWYQQSLDQGLQFLIQYYNGEERAKGNILERFSAQQFPDLHSELNLSSLELGDSALYFCASSRGGEPYNEQFFGPGTRLTVL.